One sample yielded the 20 T cell receptor beta chains listed below, sequenced in a study of PD-L1 blockade in urothelial cancer. The time point is: pretreatment peripheral blood. This table comes from immunoSEQ multiplex PCR, and its TCRdb copy is limited to in-frame clones, with some not included. The sample has 90,000 to 100,000 clones, around 90% seen once. The sequenced sample was PBMCs, obtained around atezolizumab (anti-PD-L1) treatment. These receptors originate from a man in his 60s with urothelial cancer.

A few counts support this clone. The V and J genes are TRBV20-1 and TRBJ1-1; D gene uncertain. The CDR3 spans 11 residues. V gave up 6 bases and J gave up 3 bases, with 8 bases separating them. The V gene's germline CDR1 is DFQATT and CDR2 SNEGSKA (reference sequence). The CDR3 DNA reads TGCAGTGCCTGGAGGGACACTGAAGCTTTCTTT. Translation: CSAWRDTEAFF.

This chain joins TRBV6-1 and TRBJ2-1; 10 bases align to TRBD2. The germline gives CDR1 MNHNS, CDR2 SASEGT. V gave up 1 base and J gave up 9 bases; unmatched junction bases: 6. CDR3 length: 15 amino acids. The CDR3 loop is CASSEVPSGSTEQFF. The CDR3 coding sequence is TGTGCCAGCAGTGAAGTACCTAGCGGGAGTACTGAGCAGTTCTTC.

The chain has TRBV10-3 and TRBJ2-1; 11 nucleotides match TRBD2. Trimming cost V 2 bases and J 5 bases; bases outside gene matches: 8. Germline CDR1 reads ENHRY; CDR2 reads SYGVKD. This CDR3 is built from 17 residues. CDR3 nucleotides: TGTGCCATCAGTGAGGCTGCGGGACTAGCGGTAAACAATGAGCAGTTCTTC. Its protein is CAISEAAGLAVNNEQFF.

This chain uses TRBV30 with TRBJ2-1; perhaps TRBD1 as D (6 bases). Germline lookup yields CDR1 GTSNPN and CDR2 SVGIG (reference sequence). Trimming pared 4 bases from V and 2 bases from J, leaving 9 bases between. CDR3 length: 13 amino acids. The CDR3 DNA reads TGTGCCTGGAAACAGGGCCCCTACAATGAGCAGTTCTTC. This encodes CAWKQGPYNEQFF.

The chain couples TRBV5-1 to TRBJ2-1, with D possibly being TRBD1 (6 bases). V gave up 4 bases and J gave up 8 bases, with 13 bases separating them. CDR3 length: 13 residues. CDR1 SGHRS and CDR2 YFSETQ come from the germline V gene. Here the CDR3 DNA reads TGCGCCAGCAGCCGCGGACAGACGGATGAGCAGTTCTTC. This sequence encodes CASSRGQTDEQFF.

The chain joins TRBV11-2 to TRBJ2-5, with D perhaps matching TRBD1 (6 bases). Trimming removed 2 bases at V and 5 bases at J, with 12 bases between. The CDR3 extends over 14 amino acids. Germline V gene lookup returns CDR1 SGHAT and CDR2 FQNNGV. The CDR3 DNA follows: TGTGCCAGCAGCTTATTACAGGGATGGGAGACCCAGTACTTC. Residues: CASSLLQGWETQYF.

This clone was found a few times. J is TRBJ2-1 and V is TRBV7-2; the match to TRBD2 covers 8 bases. Per germline, CDR1 SGHTA and CDR2 FQGNSA. V was clipped by 8 bases and J by 7 bases; unmatched bases: 10. CDR3 length equals 14 residues. Here the CDR3 DNA reads TGTGCCAGCTCGAGAGCGGGAGATAGGAATGAGCAGTTCTTC. This translates into CASSRAGDRNEQFF. The variable domain in full, with the rest retrieved from reference TRBV7-2 and TRBJ2-1, is GAGVSQSPSNKVTEKGKDVELRCDPISGHTALYWYRQSLGQGLEFLIYFQGNSAPDKSGLPSDRFSAERTGGSVSTLTIQRTQQEDSAVYLCASSRAGDRNEQFFGPGTRLTVL.

The gene calls are TRBV19 and TRBJ2-1, with 13 positions matching TRBD2. The CDR3 totals 15 residues. Losses at the gene ends were 4 bases for V and 5 bases for J; bases not matched to a gene: 2. The germline gives CDR1 LNHDA, CDR2 SQIVND (reference sequence). The CDR3 nucleotides are TGTGCCAGTAGTAGGGGACTAGCGGGGAACAATGAGCAGTTCTTC. Translated: CASSRGLAGNNEQFF.

The chain uses TRBV7-8 and TRBJ2-5; TRBD1 aligns across 7 bases. V dropped 1 base and J dropped 4; count of bases not matched to a gene: 0. CDR3 length: 13 amino acids. Germline V gene sequence: CDR1 SGHVS, CDR2 FQNEAQ. The CDR3 region has the DNA TGTGCCAGCAGCTTAGACAGGGGAGAGACCCAGTACTTC. Its protein is CASSLDRGETQYF. Using reference TRBV7-8 and TRBJ2-5 for the parts outside the CDR3, the full variable domain is GAGVSQSPRYKVAKRGQDVALRCDPISGHVSLFWYQQALGQGPEFLTYFQNEAQLDKSGLPSDRFFAERPEGSVSTLKIQRTQQEDSAVYLCASSLDRGETQYFGPGTRLLVL.

This CDR3 is CASSGGPYGEQFF. CDR3 coding DNA: TGTGCCAGCAGCGGGGGGCCGTATGGTGAGCAGTTCTTC. The J gene is TRBJ2-1, the V gene TRBV9, with a tentative D call TRBD1 (6 bases). The germline V and J ends were trimmed by 3 bases and 9 bases, with 13 bases remaining between them. Germline CDR1 SGDLS, CDR2 YYNGEE. The CDR3 has 13 amino acids.

This chain connects TRBV21-1 to TRBJ2-7; TRBD1 was called by the table and not checked on the DNA. TRBV21-1 is a known pseudogene. This CDR3 is built from 16 residues. CDR3 region: CASSNRRQGNSYEQYF. Here the CDR3 DNA reads TGTGCCAGCAGCAACCGGCGACAGGGAAACTCCTACGAGCAGTACTTC.

This chain uses TRBV5-1 with TRBJ2-2, with D uncertain. Germline-derived CDR1 and CDR2 are SGHRS and YFSETQ. Trimming cost V 0 bases and J 7 bases, with 7 bases left between them. CDR3 length equals 13 residues. CDR3 in DNA: TGCGCCAGCAGCTTGGATCCGGGCGGGGAGCTGTTTTTT. Translation gives CASSLDPGGELFF. The full variable domain, with the rest looked up from reference TRBV5-1 and TRBJ2-2, is KAGVTQTPRYLIKTRGQQVTLSCSPISGHRSVSWYQQTPGQGLQFLFEYFSETQRNKGNFPGRFSGRQFSNSRSEMNVSTLELGDSALYLCASSLDPGGELFFGEGSRLTVL.

Points on this clone: The junction departs from the called germline gene at one end, perhaps through a read error. V is TRBV6-1 and J is TRBJ2-1; TRBD1 matches 11 bases. The CDR3 is 17 amino acids. From germline, CDR1 is MNHNS and CDR2 SASEGT. The CDR3 protein is CASSEGTGGISYNEQFF. CDR3 DNA sequence: TGTGCCAGCAGCGAAGGGACAGGGGGTATCTCCTACAATGAGCAGTTCTTC.

A single count supports this clone. The rearrangement joins TRBV5-8 to TRBJ1-5; TRBD1 might be the D (5 bases). The CDR3 contains 15 residues. Trimming removed 4 bases at V and 0 bases at J, with 11 bases between. CDR1 is SGHTS and CDR2 is YDEGEE in the germline V gene. In DNA form, the CDR3 reads TGTGCCAGCAGCAGAACCGACAGTAGCAATCAGCCCCAGCATTTT. It yields the protein CASSRTDSSNQPQHF.

This sequence joins TRBV7-2 and TRBJ2-2, with 13 positions matching TRBD2. The V gene's germline CDR1 is SGHTA and CDR2 FQGNSA. The ends lost 1 base at V and 5 bases at J; junction bases unmatched: 4. The length of the CDR3 is 17 residues. The CDR3 DNA reads as TGTGCCAGCAGCTTAGGGACTAGCGGGAGCAAGACCGGGGAGCTGTTTTTT. Its protein is CASSLGTSGSKTGELFF.

The rearrangement links TRBV5-1 to TRBJ2-1; D not resolved. The germline V gene encodes CDR1 SGHRS and CDR2 YFSETQ. The CDR3 length is 13 residues. Trimming stripped 0 bases from V and 13 bases from J, with 14 bases between. DNA of the CDR3: TGCGCCAGCAGCTTGGCGGCAGGCCCCTTACAGTTCTTC. Translated: CASSLAAGPLQFF. Full variable domain (remainder filled in from reference TRBV5-1 and TRBJ2-1): KAGVTQTPRYLIKTRGQQVTLSCSPISGHRSVSWYQQTPGQGLQFLFEYFSETQRNKGNFPGRFSGRQFSNSRSEMNVSTLELGDSALYLCASSLAAGPLQFFGPGTRLTVL.

CDR3 loop: CASSLGLAGERETQYF. CDR3 nucleotide sequence: TGTGCCAGCAGCCTCGGACTAGCGGGGGAACGAGAGACCCAGTACTTC. This chain uses TRBV5-4 with TRBJ2-5; 13 bases fit TRBD2. The CDR3 totals 16 residues. Losses at the gene ends were 4 bases for V and 4 bases for J; bases not matched to a gene: 7. The V gene's germline CDR1 is SGHNT and CDR2 YYREEE (reference sequence). Based on the CDR3 plus reference TRBV5-4 and TRBJ2-5, the full variable domain is ETGVTQSPTHLIKTRGQQVTLRCSSQSGHNTVSWYQQALGQGPQFIFQYYREEENGRGNFPPRFSGLQFPNYSSELNVNALELDDSALYLCASSLGLAGERETQYFGPGTRLLVL.

The gene calls are TRBV7-2 and TRBJ2-1; a possible D gene is TRBD1 (6 bases). From germline, CDR1 is SGHTA and CDR2 FQGNSA. The CDR3 covers 15 residues. Trimming took off 4 bases at V and 0 bases at J, with 10 bases between the two ends. The CDR3 DNA is TGTGCCAGCAGCTATTTAGGGGGCTCCTACAATGAGCAGTTCTTC. Its translation is CASSYLGGSYNEQFF.

The chain recombines TRBV19 with TRBJ2-4; tentative D call: TRBD2 (5 bases). The CDR3 has 17 amino acids. Germline V lookup: CDR1 LNHDA, CDR2 SQIVND (reference sequence). The V gene lost 3 bases and the J gene lost 0 bases, with 15 bases spanning the gap. The CDR3: CASSIQRESLAKNIQYF. In DNA form, the CDR3 reads TGTGCCAGTAGTATCCAAAGGGAGTCTTTAGCCAAAAACATTCAGTACTTC.

This clone was picked up one time. The J gene is TRBJ2-2, the V gene TRBV9, with D uncertain. This CDR3 region has 15 residues. Germline V gives CDR1 SGDLS, CDR2 YYNGEE. Deletions cut 0 bases from V and 0 bases from J, with 6 bases between. The CDR3 reads CASSVGLSNTGELFF. In DNA, the CDR3 is TGTGCCAGCAGCGTAGGTCTTTCGAACACCGGGGAGCTGTTTTTT.